The subject of this entry is one T cell receptor beta chain. What it binds is unknown. Different DNA sequences within this sample yield the same CDR3. The CDR3 runs 13 residues. V gave up 7 bases and J gave up 5 bases; unmatched junction bases: 5. In germline, CDR1 is SQVTM, CDR2 ANQGSEA. Isolated RNA was reverse transcribed in full, so expressed TCRB transcripts were sequenced. Measured with immunoSEQ multiplex PCR; TCRdb has only the in-frame clones, and not every one. Of tens of thousands of clones in the sample, around 40% were seen once. These data belong to a study of beta chain features in type 1 diabetes. Points from the study as a whole: The naive, central memory and Treg TCRB repertoires of patients appeared to be more similar to one another than those of healthy donors. HLA effects on TCRB rearrangement stayed unresolved here. In every one of the four CD4+ subsets, TCRB CDR3s were moderately but significantly shorter in Type 1 diabetes patients. Possible PCR preference for shorter templates applied equally to patients and controls.

This TCR derives from a man aged 25-45 years with type 1 diabetes. The rearrangement uses TRBV29-1 and TRBJ2-1, with 10 nucleotides matching TRBD1. Sequencing was carried out using Tregs from blood. The CDR3: CSGGQGVHNEQFF. CDR3 in DNA: TGCAGCGGAGGACAGGGGGTCCACAATGAGCAGTTCTTC.